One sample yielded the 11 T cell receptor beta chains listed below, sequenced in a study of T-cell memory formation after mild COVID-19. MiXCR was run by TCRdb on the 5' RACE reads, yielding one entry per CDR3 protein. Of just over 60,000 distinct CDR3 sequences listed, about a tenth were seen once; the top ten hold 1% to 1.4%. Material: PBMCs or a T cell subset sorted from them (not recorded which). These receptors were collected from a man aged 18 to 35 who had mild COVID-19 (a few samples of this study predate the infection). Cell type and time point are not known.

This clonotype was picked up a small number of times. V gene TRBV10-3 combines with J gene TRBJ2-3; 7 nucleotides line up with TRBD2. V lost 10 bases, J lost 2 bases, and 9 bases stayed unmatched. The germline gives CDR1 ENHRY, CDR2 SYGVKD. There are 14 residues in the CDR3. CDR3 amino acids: CATLRGGNTDTQYF. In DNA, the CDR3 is TGTGCCACCCTGAGGGGAGGGAACACAGATACGCAGTATTTT.

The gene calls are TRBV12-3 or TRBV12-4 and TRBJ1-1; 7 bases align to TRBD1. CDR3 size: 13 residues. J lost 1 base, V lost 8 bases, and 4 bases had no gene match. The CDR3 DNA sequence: TGTGCCAGCCACAGGGGACCGAACACTGAAGCTTTCTTT. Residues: CASHRGPNTEAFF.

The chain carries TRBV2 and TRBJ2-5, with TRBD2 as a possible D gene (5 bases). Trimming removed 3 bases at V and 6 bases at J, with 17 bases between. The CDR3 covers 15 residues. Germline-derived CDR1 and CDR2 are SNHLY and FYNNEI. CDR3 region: CASSDAGEGWQTQYF. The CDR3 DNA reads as TGTGCCAGCAGTGACGCGGGCGAGGGATGGCAGACCCAGTACTTC.

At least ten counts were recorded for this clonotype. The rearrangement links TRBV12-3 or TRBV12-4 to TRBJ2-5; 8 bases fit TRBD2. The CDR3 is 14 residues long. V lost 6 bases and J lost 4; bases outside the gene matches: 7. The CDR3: CASSPRLASETQYF. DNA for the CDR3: TGTGCCAGCAGCCCCAGACTAGCGTCAGAGACCCAGTACTTC.

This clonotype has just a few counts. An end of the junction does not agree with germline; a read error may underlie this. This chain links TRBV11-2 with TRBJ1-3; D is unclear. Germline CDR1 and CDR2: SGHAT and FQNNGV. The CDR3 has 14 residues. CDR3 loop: CASTLSRTGNTIYF. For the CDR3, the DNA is TGTGCCAGCACCTTAAGCCGAACTGGAAACACCATATATTTT.

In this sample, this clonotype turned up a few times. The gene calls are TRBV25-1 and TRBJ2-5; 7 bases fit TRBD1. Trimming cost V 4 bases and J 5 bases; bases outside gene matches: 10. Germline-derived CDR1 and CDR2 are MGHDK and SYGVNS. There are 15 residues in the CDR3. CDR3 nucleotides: TGTGCCAGCAGTGCCTGGGACAGTCCCCGGGAGACCCAGTACTTC. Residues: CASSAWDSPRETQYF.

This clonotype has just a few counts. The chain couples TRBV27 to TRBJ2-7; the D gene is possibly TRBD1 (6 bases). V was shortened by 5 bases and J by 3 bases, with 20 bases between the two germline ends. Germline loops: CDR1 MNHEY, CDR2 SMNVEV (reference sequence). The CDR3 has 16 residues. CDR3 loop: CASSEDRSSRVYEQYF. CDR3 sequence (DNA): TGTGCCAGCAGTGAGGACAGATCATCGCGCGTCTACGAGCAGTACTTC.

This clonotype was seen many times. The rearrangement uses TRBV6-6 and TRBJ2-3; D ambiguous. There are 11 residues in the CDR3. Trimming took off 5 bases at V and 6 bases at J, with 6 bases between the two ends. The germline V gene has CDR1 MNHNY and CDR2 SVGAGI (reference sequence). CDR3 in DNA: TGTGCCAGCAGTATAACCGATACGCAGTATTTT. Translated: CASSITDTQYF.

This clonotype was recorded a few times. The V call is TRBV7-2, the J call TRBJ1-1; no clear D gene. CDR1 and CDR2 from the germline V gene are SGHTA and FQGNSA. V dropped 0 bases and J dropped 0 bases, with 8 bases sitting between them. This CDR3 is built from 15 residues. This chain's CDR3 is CASSLAGGLNTEAFF. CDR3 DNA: TGTGCCAGCAGCTTAGCAGGAGGATTGAACACTGAAGCTTTCTTT.

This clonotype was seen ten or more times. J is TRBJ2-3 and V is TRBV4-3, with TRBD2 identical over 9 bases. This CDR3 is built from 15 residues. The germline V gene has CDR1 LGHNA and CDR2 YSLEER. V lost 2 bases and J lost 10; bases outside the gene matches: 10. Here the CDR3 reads CASSQTPSSGGPQYF. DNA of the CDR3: TGCGCCAGCAGCCAAACCCCGTCAAGCGGGGGGCCGCAGTATTTT.

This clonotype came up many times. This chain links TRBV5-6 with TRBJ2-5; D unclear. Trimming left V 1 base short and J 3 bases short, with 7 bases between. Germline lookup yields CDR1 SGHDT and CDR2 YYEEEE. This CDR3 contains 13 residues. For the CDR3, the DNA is TGTGCCAGCAGCTTGTTACTCGAAGAGACCCAGTACTTC. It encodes CASSLLLEETQYF.